This TCR beta chain was sequenced during a study of cytomegalovirus exposure and HLA in healthy donors. General observations from the study: Accurate prediction of most subjects' HLA-A and HLA-B alleles from TCR beta sequences was reported. Specificity for CMV antigens was confirmed in vitro for a few of the CMV-associated chains. Most TCR sequences proved rare, with some public TCRs found in many donors.

Of note for this clone: Its cognate antigen is unknown.

A multiplex PCR was run with 60 Vbeta primers and 13 Jbeta primers. Method: immunoSEQ multiplex PCR; TCRdb's copy keeps in-frame clones and lacks some. The repertoire holds around 200,000 clones, roughly 72% seen once, with approximately 2.1% in the top ten. The CDR3 runs to 15 residues. V lost 5 bases and J lost 2; bases outside the gene matches: 7. Per the germline V gene, CDR1 is SQVTM and CDR2 is ANQGSEA. In nominal health when sampled, donors likely had unrecorded immune exposures nonetheless. The sequenced material came from PBMCs. This chain joins TRBV29-1 and TRBJ2-2, with 8 bases that match TRBD2. The receptor was isolated from a young man in good health and CMV-seronegative. The CDR3 bases are TGCAGCGTTTTAGTCAGCGGGAGCAACACCGGGGAGCTGTTTTTT. It is translated as CSVLVSGSNTGELFF.